This passage covers 24 T cell receptor beta chains from one sample sequenced in a study of T cell responses to AZD1222 COVID-19 vaccine. Assay: immunoSEQ multiplex PCR; the TCRdb copy retains only in-frame clones and omits some. Among roughly 100,000 clones listed, roughly 88% were seen once. The specimen was peripheral blood, collected on day 0 of AZD1222 vaccination. These receptors all stem from an adult in good health.

The rearrangement uses TRBV7-2 and TRBJ1-2; 8 bases map to TRBD1. Trimming cost V 5 bases and J 5 bases; bases outside gene matches: 13. The CDR3 is 16 amino acids. Germline V gene sequence: CDR1 SGHTA, CDR2 FQGNSA. The CDR3 region is CASSPGAGGPSYGYTF. Written as DNA, the CDR3 is TGTGCCAGCAGCCCTGGGGCAGGGGGCCCGAGTTATGGCTACACCTTC.

The chain joins TRBV7-9 to TRBJ1-4; D not resolved. Deletions cut 5 bases from V and 6 bases from J, with 10 bases between. From germline, CDR1 is SEHNR and CDR2 FQNEAQ (reference sequence). This CDR3 has 13 residues. The CDR3 sequence: CASSPRNDEKLFF. CDR3 DNA: TGTGCCAGCAGCCCCCGGAATGATGAAAAACTGTTTTTT. Complete variable domain (other parts from reference TRBV7-9 and TRBJ1-4): DTGVSQNPRHKITKRGQNVTFRCDPISEHNRLYWYRQTLGQGPEFLTYFQNEAQLEKSRLLSDRFSAERPKGSFSTLEIQRTEQGDSAMYLCASSPRNDEKLFFGSGTQLSVL.

This clone was picked up one time. The chain combines TRBV19 with TRBJ2-6; D remains unclear. Trimming took off 3 bases at V and 1 base at J, with 7 bases between the two ends. The germline V gene encodes CDR1 LNHDA and CDR2 SQIVND (reference sequence). The CDR3 sequence is 15 residues long. The CDR3 nucleotides read TGTGCCAGTAGTATCAATCCTTCTGGGGCCAACGTCCTGACTTTC. Its protein is CASSINPSGANVLTF.

The chain uses TRBV2 and TRBJ1-5; D might be TRBD1 (5 bases). The germline V gene has CDR1 SNHLY and CDR2 FYNNEI. V dropped 6 bases and J dropped 7 bases, with 10 bases sitting between them. The CDR3 loop spans 12 amino acids. Here the CDR3 DNA reads TGTGCCAGCAGGGGGACCGGGCAGCCCCAGCATTTT. Translation: CASRGTGQPQHF.

In its sample, this clone was seen once. V gene TRBV24-1 combines with J gene TRBJ2-1; D is unclear. The CDR3 has 13 residues. CDR1 is KGHDR, CDR2 SFDVKD, per germline. Between the trimmed V and J ends, which lost 2 bases and 10 bases, there was a span of 11 bases. In DNA, the CDR3 is TGTGCCACCAGTGATTCCCCCTTCATAGAGCAGTTCTTC. Encoded protein: CATSDSPFIEQFF.

The chain recombines TRBV5-4 with TRBJ2-5; TRBD1 is a possible D gene (6 bases). Trimming took 4 bases from V and 5 from J, leaving 24 bases between them. The CDR3 contains 17 residues. The germline V gene encodes CDR1 SGHNT and CDR2 YYREEE (reference sequence). CDR3 protein: CASSPGPSHGQGETQYF. The CDR3 nucleotides are TGTGCCAGCAGCCCTGGGCCTAGCCATGGTCAGGGGGAGACCCAGTACTTC.

The chain is built from TRBV18 and TRBJ2-2; 8 positions agree with TRBD2. The ends lost 5 bases at V and 5 bases at J; junction bases unmatched: 7. The CDR3 runs to 15 residues. The germline gives CDR1 KGHSH, CDR2 LQKENI. CDR3 bases: TGTGCCAGCTCAACGGGGCGGGAGGAAACCGGGGAGCTGTTTTTT. It specifies CASSTGREETGELFF.

This clone has just one count. The chain is built from TRBV28 and TRBJ2-7; D unclear. The V end lost 3 bases, the J end lost 12 bases, and 15 bases lay between the germline ends. Germline lookup yields CDR1 MDHEN and CDR2 SYDVKM. CDR3 size: 12 residues. CDR3 region: CASSLRVIRLYF. The CDR3 region has the DNA TGTGCCAGCAGTTTGAGAGTTATACGTTTGTACTTC.

This clone was observed a handful of times. This sequence joins TRBV6-1 and TRBJ1-5; the D is unclear. V lost 1 base to trimming and J lost 0 bases, with 7 bases between them. The CDR3 extends over 15 amino acids. The germline gives CDR1 MNHNS, CDR2 SASEGT. CDR3 sequence reads: CASSEENVSNQPQHF. CDR3 sequence (DNA): TGTGCCAGCAGTGAAGAAAACGTTAGCAATCAGCCCCAGCATTTT.

This clone was picked up a small number of times. The chain is built from TRBV4-1 and TRBJ2-7; the D is unclear. This CDR3 region has 14 residues. Germline V lookup: CDR1 MGHRA, CDR2 YSYEKL. Trimming shortened V by 1 base and J by 1 base, and 8 bases separated the two germline ends. CDR3 bases: TGCGCCAGCAGCCAAGGCCTCCCTTCCTACGAGCAGTACTTC. Amino acids: CASSQGLPSYEQYF.

This chain connects TRBV10-2 to TRBJ2-1; D possibly corresponds to TRBD2 (5 bases). This CDR3 region has 12 residues. The V end was cut by 4 bases, the J end by 10 bases, with 11 bases between. CDR1 is WSHSY and CDR2 is SAAADI in the germline V gene. For the CDR3, the DNA is TGCGCCAGCAGTGTAGGGAGAAGGGAGCAGTTCTTC. Protein product: CASSVGRREQFF.

The genes are TRBV6-5 and TRBJ1-5; D might be TRBD1 (6 bases). Between the trimmed V and J ends, which lost 6 bases and 1 base, there was a span of 13 bases. From germline, CDR1 is MNHEY and CDR2 SVGAGI. The CDR3 is 15 residues long. CDR3 residues: CASRAQGRSNQPQHF. CDR3 coding DNA: TGTGCCAGCAGAGCCCAGGGGCGAAGCAATCAGCCCCAGCATTTT.

CDR3 sequence reads: CASSPTSGSVNEQFF. In DNA, the CDR3 is TGTGCCAGCAGCCCGACTAGCGGGAGTGTGAATGAGCAGTTCTTC. The rearrangement uses TRBV7-9 and TRBJ2-1, with 12 bases lining up with TRBD2. This CDR3 region has 15 residues. J lost 7 bases, V lost 5 bases, and 6 bases had no gene match. CDR1 is SEHNR, CDR2 FQNEAQ, per germline (reference sequence). Based on the CDR3 plus reference TRBV7-9 and TRBJ2-1, the full variable domain is DTGVSQNPRHKITKRGQNVTFRCDPISEHNRLYWYRQTLGQGPEFLTYFQNEAQLEKSRLLSDRFSAERPKGSFSTLEIQRTEQGDSAMYLCASSPTSGSVNEQFFGPGTRLTVL.

This clone has more than one count but fewer than ten. V usage is TRBV18 and J usage is TRBJ2-1, with D possibly being TRBD2 (5 bases). Trimming shortened V by 0 bases and J by 5 bases, and 14 bases separated the two germline ends. CDR3 size: 16 residues. Germline CDR1 and CDR2: KGHSH and LQKENI. The CDR3 sequence is CASSPPGGSVHNEQFF. Written as DNA, the CDR3 is TGTGCCAGCTCACCACCTGGTGGGAGTGTACACAATGAGCAGTTCTTC.

CDR3 sequence reads: CSVEDLVEETQYF. CDR3 DNA sequence: TGCAGCGTTGAAGATCTGGTGGAAGAGACCCAGTACTTC. The chain links TRBV29-1 to TRBJ2-5; D remains ambiguous. Germline V gene lookup returns CDR1 SQVTM and CDR2 ANQGSEA. CDR3 length: 13 amino acids. The ends were cut back, 0 bases at V and 3 bases at J, with 8 bases in the middle. Looking up the rest from reference TRBV29-1 and TRBJ2-5 gives the full variable domain: SAVISQKPSRDICQRGTSLTIQCQVDSQVTMMFWYRQQPGQSLTLIATANQGSEATYESGFVIDKFPISRPNLTFSTLTVSNMSPEDSSIYLCSVEDLVEETQYFGPGTRLLVL.

J is TRBJ1-1 and V is TRBV7-2, with D uncertain. CDR1 and CDR2 from the germline V gene are SGHTA and FQGNSA. Trimming removed 2 bases from V and 4 bases from J, with 11 bases in between. The CDR3 has 14 amino acids. The CDR3: CASSLFAQTTEAFF. The CDR3 nucleotides read TGTGCCAGCAGCTTATTCGCACAGACCACTGAAGCTTTCTTT.

The chain combines TRBV5-6 with TRBJ1-2, with a possible D match to TRBD1 (6 bases). The CDR3 has 14 residues. Per germline, CDR1 SGHDT and CDR2 YYEEEE. V lost 4 bases, J lost 0 bases, and 10 bases lay in between. The CDR3 spells CASSLQGPNYGYTF. CDR3 DNA: TGTGCCAGCAGCCTACAGGGACCTAACTATGGCTACACCTTC.

The chain has TRBV29-1 and TRBJ1-3; TRBD1 is a possible D gene (5 bases). Trimming removed 7 bases from V and 0 bases from J, with 13 bases in between. The germline gives CDR1 SQVTM, CDR2 ANQGSEA. The CDR3 has 14 amino acids. The CDR3 DNA sequence: TGCAGCGGGGCGAGGGACCCCTCTGGAAACACCATATATTTT. Protein sequence: CSGARDPSGNTIYF.

Only a few counts were recorded for this clone. The V gene is TRBV6-5, the J gene TRBJ1-2; TRBD1 matches 9 bases. After removal of 2 bases from V and 4 bases from J, the junction contained 8 bases not matched to a gene. Germline CDR1 and CDR2: MNHEY and SVGAGI. The CDR3 has 16 amino acids. The CDR3 loop reads CASSYKWGQGGYGYTF. The CDR3 DNA reads as TGTGCCAGCAGTTACAAATGGGGACAGGGAGGCTATGGCTACACCTTC.

The chain carries TRBV2 and TRBJ1-2, with 9 nucleotides matching TRBD1. The CDR3 contains 14 residues. V trimming: 5 bases; J trimming: 2 bases; junction bases outside the gene matches: 3. The V gene's germline CDR1 is SNHLY and CDR2 FYNNEI. The CDR3 nucleotides read TGTGCCAGCAGTCCCGGGACAGGGAACTATGGCTACACCTTC. It codes for CASSPGTGNYGYTF.

The chain recombines TRBV5-5 with TRBJ2-7; D might be TRBD1 (5 bases). This CDR3 comprises 15 residues. The germline V gene encodes CDR1 SGHKS and CDR2 YYEKEE (reference sequence). Between the trimmed V and J ends, which lost 0 bases and 5 bases, there was a span of 15 bases. CDR3 sequence: CASSLGGRGYDEQYF. CDR3 nucleotide sequence: TGTGCCAGCAGCTTGGGGGGCCGAGGCTACGACGAGCAGTACTTC.

The chain uses TRBV5-1 and TRBJ2-7; tentatively, D is TRBD1 (6 bases). Germline V gene data show CDR1 as SGHRS and CDR2 as YFSETQ. V was cut by 2 bases and J by 5 bases, with 17 bases left in between. The CDR3 sequence is 15 residues long. The CDR3 protein is CASSFRQGNRDEQYF. The DNA of the CDR3 is TGCGCCAGCAGCTTTAGGCAGGGGAATCGGGACGAGCAGTACTTC. Using reference TRBV5-1 and TRBJ2-7 for the parts outside the CDR3, the full variable domain is KAGVTQTPRYLIKTRGQQVTLSCSPISGHRSVSWYQQTPGQGLQFLFEYFSETQRNKGNFPGRFSGRQFSNSRSEMNVSTLELGDSALYLCASSFRQGNRDEQYFGPGTRLTVT.

This chain uses TRBV15 with TRBJ2-2, with a weak D call TRBD2 (5 bases). In germline, CDR1 is LNHNV, CDR2 YYDKDF (reference sequence). V was trimmed by 3 bases and J by 2 bases, leaving 16 bases between them. This CDR3 has 17 amino acids. This CDR3 is CATSSFEGAFNTGELFF. The CDR3 region has the DNA TGTGCCACCAGCAGTTTCGAGGGCGCATTTAACACCGGGGAGCTGTTTTTT.

The chain carries TRBV5-1 and TRBJ2-7; D uncertain. The CDR3 loop spans 13 amino acids. Germline values: CDR1 SGHRS, CDR2 YFSETQ. Trimming pared 2 bases from V and 0 bases from J, leaving 6 bases between. The DNA for the CDR3 is TGCGCCAGCAGCTTAGCCGTCTCCTACGAGCAGTACTTC. This sequence encodes CASSLAVSYEQYF.